What follows are 27 T cell receptor beta chains derived from one specimen sequenced in a study of OX40 agonist ivuxolimab in advanced cancers. Here immunoSEQ multiplex PCR was the method, and the copy in TCRdb shows in-frame clones only, minus some. The sample has about 50,000 clones; approximately 80% are singletons. Source: CD4+ or CD8+ T cells sorted from blood, taken in a trial of the OX40 agonist ivuxolimab. The receptors derive from an adult with an advanced solid tumor such as melanoma, head and neck, liver or kidney cancer.

The rearrangement joins TRBV10-2 to TRBJ2-2, with TRBD2 identical over 10 bases. Germline CDR1 is WSHSY and CDR2 is SAAADI. The CDR3 spans 14 residues. The V gene end was trimmed by 10 bases and the J gene end by 7 bases; junction bases not matched to a gene: 9. CDR3 DNA sequence: TGCGCCACCCGCTCTAGCGGGAGTATCGGGGAGCTGTTTTTT. Translated: CATRSSGSIGELFF.

The chain employs TRBV7-8 and TRBJ1-1, with 8 bases that match TRBD1. Per germline, CDR1 SGHVS and CDR2 FQNEAQ. J was trimmed by 0 bases and V by 0 bases; bases with no gene match: 3. The CDR3 runs 16 residues. CDR3 residues: CASSLADRELNTEAFF. The CDR3 nucleotides are TGTGCCAGCAGCTTAGCGGACAGGGAGTTGAACACTGAAGCTTTCTTT.

The rearrangement links TRBV4-1 to TRBJ2-5; TRBD2 matches at 8 bases. The ends lost 0 bases at V and 0 bases at J; junction bases unmatched: 6. CDR3 length: 17 amino acids. Germline V lookup: CDR1 MGHRA, CDR2 YSYEKL. The CDR3 loop is CASSQDVRGGYQETQYF. DNA of the CDR3: TGCGCCAGCAGCCAAGATGTTCGCGGGGGGTACCAAGAGACCCAGTACTTC.

This chain uses TRBV7-8 with TRBJ1-2; D not certain. Germline V CDR1 and CDR2: SGHVS, FQNEAQ. The CDR3 covers 13 residues. Trimming took off 2 bases at V and 7 bases at J, with 11 bases between the two ends. The CDR3 sequence is CASSLSNTPGYTF. The CDR3 coding sequence is TGTGCCAGCAGCTTATCGAATACGCCTGGCTACACCTTC.

The rearrangement joins TRBV7-8 to TRBJ2-1; TRBD1 is a possible D gene (6 bases). V was cut by 2 bases and J by 9 bases, with 17 bases left in between. In germline, CDR1 is SGHVS, CDR2 FQNEAQ. CDR3 length equals 15 residues. CDR3 in DNA: TGTGCCAGCAGCTTAAGGTCGGGGCTAGGGGGTGAGCAGTTCTTC. Amino acids: CASSLRSGLGGEQFF.

V is TRBV18 and J is TRBJ1-2, with 9 positions matching TRBD1. The J segment lost 3 bases and the V segment lost 2 bases, leaving 1 base of the junction unmatched. The CDR3 loop spans 14 amino acids. CDR1 and CDR2 (germline): KGHSH, LQKENI. CDR3 coding DNA: TGTGCCAGCTCACCAACAGGGGGCGACTATGGCTACACCTTC. Its translation is CASSPTGGDYGYTF.

The V call is TRBV19, the J call TRBJ2-2; D remains ambiguous. Per germline, CDR1 LNHDA and CDR2 SQIVND (reference sequence). V was shortened by 10 bases and J by 1 base, with 19 bases between the two germline ends. The CDR3 length is 16 residues. The CDR3 DNA is TGTGCCACACGACAAAGGCAGGCGAGGAACACCGGGGAGCTGTTTTTT. Protein: CATRQRQARNTGELFF.

The chain is built from TRBV11-1 and TRBJ2-7; 9 nucleotides align to TRBD1. Germline values: CDR1 SGHAT, CDR2 FQDESV (reference sequence). This CDR3 has 14 amino acids. The junction had 6 bases not matched to a gene; V was cut back by 5 bases and J by 4 bases. As DNA, the CDR3 is TGTGCCAGCAGCCGAGCCGGACAGGGGTACGAGCAGTACTTC. It codes for CASSRAGQGYEQYF.

This rearrangement joins TRBV5-8 to TRBJ2-7; the D gene could be TRBD1 or TRBD2 (5 bases each). The V gene's germline CDR1 is SGHTS and CDR2 YDEGEE. This CDR3 is built from 13 residues. The V and J ends lost 4 bases and 3 bases respectively, with 11 bases between them. The CDR3 protein is CASSRVRGYEQYF. The CDR3, as DNA: TGTGCCAGCAGCCGCGTGAGGGGCTACGAGCAGTACTTC.

This chain uses TRBV11-3 with TRBJ1-1, with D possibly matching TRBD1 (5 bases). The ends were cut back, 5 bases at V and 2 bases at J, with 12 bases in the middle. CDR3 length equals 14 residues. Germline lookup yields CDR1 SGHNT and CDR2 YENEEA. CDR3 in amino acids: CASSRDRLNTEAFF. DNA of the CDR3: TGTGCCAGCAGCCGGGACCGGTTAAACACTGAAGCTTTCTTT.

V gene TRBV5-1 combines with J gene TRBJ2-5; D perhaps matches TRBD2 (5 bases). The length of the CDR3 is 14 residues. The germline CDR1 and CDR2 sequences are SGHRS and YFSETQ. V was clipped by 0 bases and J by 5 bases, with 11 bases between them. In DNA, the CDR3 is TGCGCCAGCAGCTTGGACGGCGGGCTCGAGACCCAGTACTTC. Its translation: CASSLDGGLETQYF.

By share of the sample, this clone is medium-sized. The chain is built from TRBV2 and TRBJ1-5; 7 nucleotides align to TRBD1. The CDR3 runs 14 residues. Per the germline V gene, CDR1 is SNHLY and CDR2 is FYNNEI. V dropped 7 bases and J dropped 4; count of bases not matched to a gene: 7. CDR3 coding DNA: TGTGCCAGCACTGTCGACAGGGTGAATCAGCCCCAGCATTTT. Protein product: CASTVDRVNQPQHF.

J is TRBJ1-3 and V is TRBV4-3; D ambiguous. Trimming stripped 0 bases from V and 6 bases from J, with 9 bases between. The germline V gene has CDR1 LGHNA and CDR2 YSLEER. The CDR3 totals 14 residues. CDR3 nucleotides: TGCGCCAGCAGCCAAGACCAGGTCCTAAACACCATATATTTT. This codes for CASSQDQVLNTIYF.

The J gene is TRBJ1-4, the V gene TRBV4-1; D is ambiguous. The V and J ends lost 7 bases and 4 bases respectively, with 13 bases between them. The CDR3 length is 14 residues. Germline CDR1 MGHRA, CDR2 YSYEKL. The CDR3 region is CASKRAGFNEKLFF. The CDR3, as DNA: TGCGCCAGCAAGCGGGCAGGATTTAATGAAAAACTGTTTTTT.

V and J are TRBV7-2 and TRBJ2-1, with 7 bases matching TRBD1. CDR3 length equals 14 residues. The V and J ends lost 3 bases and 1 base, in that order; junction bases with no gene match: 0. Germline CDR1 is SGHTA and CDR2 is FQGNSA. The CDR3 DNA reads TGTGCCAGCAGCTTGGACAGGTCCTACAATGAGCAGTTCTTC. Encoded protein: CASSLDRSYNEQFF.

The genes are TRBV2 and TRBJ2-7; the D gene is possibly TRBD1 (5 bases). Germline V gene data show CDR1 as SNHLY and CDR2 as FYNNEI. The germline V and J ends were trimmed by 8 bases and 2 bases, with 13 bases remaining between them. The CDR3 loop spans 13 amino acids. The CDR3 region has the DNA TGTGCCAGCGTGATGCCAGGGCCCTACGAGCAGTACTTC. Its protein is CASVMPGPYEQYF.

The chain is built from TRBV2 and TRBJ2-3; possible D gene TRBD2, 5 bases. CDR3 length: 15 amino acids. V was pared by 7 bases and J by 0 bases, with 14 bases between. Germline CDR1 is SNHLY and CDR2 is FYNNEI. The chain's CDR3 is CASIPRVGSTDTQYF. CDR3 DNA sequence: TGTGCCAGCATCCCGAGGGTGGGTAGCACAGATACGCAGTATTTT.

The DNA for the CDR3 is TGTGCCAGCCGTTCGATCTCGAACACTGAAGCTTTCTTT. This sequence encodes CASRSISNTEAFF. The chain has TRBV28 and TRBJ1-1; the D is unclear. CDR3 length: 13 residues. The V end lost 8 bases, the J end lost 1 base, and 11 bases lay between the germline ends. Germline assignment: CDR1 MDHEN and CDR2 SYDVKM.

This rearrangement joins TRBV5-1 to TRBJ2-5; 12 positions match TRBD2. J gave up 4 bases and V 4 bases, and 8 bases lay outside the gene matches. The length of the CDR3 is 16 residues. CDR1 is SGHRS and CDR2 is YFSETQ in the germline V gene. The CDR3 DNA follows: TGCGCCAGCAGCCCCTCCCTAGCGGGGGGGTTAGAGACCCAGTACTTC. Amino acids: CASSPSLAGGLETQYF.

The V gene is TRBV7-9, the J gene TRBJ2-7; possible D gene TRBD2, 5 bases. V lost 1 base to trimming and J lost 5 bases, with 9 bases between them. The CDR3 extends over 13 amino acids. Looked up from germline, CDR1 is SEHNR and CDR2 is FQNEAQ (reference sequence). CDR3 region: CASSLGMRDEQYF. The CDR3, as DNA: TGTGCCAGCAGCTTAGGAATGAGGGACGAGCAGTACTTC.

The genes are TRBV5-1 and TRBJ2-6; 7 nucleotides agree with TRBD1. This CDR3 is built from 17 residues. The ends lost 0 bases at V and 2 bases at J; junction bases unmatched: 5. Germline CDR1 is SGHRS and CDR2 is YFSETQ. CDR3 nucleotides: TGCGCCAGCAGCTTGGTCCCGACAGGGACTGGGGCCAACGTCCTGACTTTC. Protein: CASSLVPTGTGANVLTF.

This chain joins TRBV9 and TRBJ2-2; 14 bases agree with TRBD2. The CDR3 runs to 19 residues. Germline CDR1 is SGDLS and CDR2 is YYNGEE. Unmatched junction bases numbered 6, after V lost 2 bases and J lost 0 bases. Here the CDR3 DNA reads TGTGCCAGCAGCGTGGGAGGACTAGCGGGGGGAGCGAACACCGGGGAGCTGTTTTTT. It translates to CASSVGGLAGGANTGELFF.

V usage is TRBV7-2 and J usage is TRBJ1-5; the match to TRBD1 covers 8 bases. Germline V gene lookup returns CDR1 SGHTA and CDR2 FQGNSA. The CDR3 is 14 residues long. V shed 4 bases and J 4 bases; nucleotides not matched to a gene: 3. The CDR3 here is CASSYRQGNQPQHF. As DNA, the CDR3 is TGTGCCAGCAGCTACCGACAGGGGAATCAGCCCCAGCATTTT.

The chain has TRBV5-1 and TRBJ1-3, with a tentative D call TRBD1 (5 bases). The CDR3 loop spans 17 amino acids. V was clipped by 3 bases and J by 0 bases, with 16 bases between them. In germline, CDR1 is SGHRS, CDR2 YFSETQ. The CDR3, as DNA: TGCGCCAGCAGCTCGGAACCCGGGACCTACTCTGGAAACACCATATATTTT. Amino acid sequence: CASSSEPGTYSGNTIYF.

J is TRBJ1-5 and V is TRBV7-2; no clear D gene. Germline CDR1 SGHTA, CDR2 FQGNSA. The germline V and J ends were trimmed by 4 bases and 5 bases, with 12 bases remaining between them. This CDR3 spans 14 amino acids. The CDR3 DNA reads as TGTGCCAGCAGCTCTCCTCCTATGTATCAGCCCCAGCATTTT. As protein: CASSSPPMYQPQHF.

A few counts support this clone. The chain couples TRBV4-3 to TRBJ1-6, with D hard to call. Germline CDR1 is LGHNA and CDR2 is YSLEER. The CDR3 loop spans 18 amino acids. Between the trimmed V and J ends, which lost 2 bases and 10 bases, there was a span of 24 bases. The CDR3 DNA is TGCGCCAGCAGCCAATTACCCCCAAGTTTGGGTGGTAGGTCACCCCTCCACTTT. Amino acid sequence: CASSQLPPSLGGRSPLHF.

In its sample, this clone was seen a few times. The V call is TRBV7-3, the J call TRBJ2-5, with 8 bases identical to TRBD1. The CDR3 has 14 amino acids. CDR1 and CDR2 (germline): SGHTA, FQGTGA. The V gene end was trimmed by 4 bases and the J gene end by 10 bases; junction bases not matched to a gene: 11. For the CDR3, the DNA is TGTGCCAGCAGCTCACAAGGACAGGGTGGAGTCCAGTACTTC. This gives the protein CASSSQGQGGVQYF.